Following are 2 T cell receptor beta chains from one sample sequenced in a study of regulatory dendritic cells for organ transplantation. Repertoires were generated with immunoSEQ multiplex PCR, while TCRdb's copy carries only in-frame clones and drops some. Among 25,000 to 30,000 clones listed, around 82% were seen once. The sample was naive CD8+ T cells from blood. The subset: CD45RA+ naive T cells. The source is a human donor in good health.

This clone was detected once. This chain uses TRBV2 with TRBJ1-1; D is perhaps TRBD1 (6 bases). CDR3 length equals 17 residues. V was cut by 0 bases and J by 1 base, with 15 bases left in between. Germline V gene sequence: CDR1 SNHLY, CDR2 FYNNEI. CDR3 DNA sequence: TGTGCCAGCAGTGAAGCGCGAGCCAGGGGTTGGAACACTGAAGCTTTCTTT. It codes for CASSEARARGWNTEAFF.

The gene calls are TRBV27 and TRBJ2-3; 7 bases map to TRBD2. Germline V gene sequence: CDR1 MNHEY, CDR2 SMNVEV (reference sequence). The CDR3 runs to 18 residues. V lost 0 bases and J lost 0; bases outside the gene matches: 9. The CDR3 DNA follows: TGTGCCAGCAGTTTATCCCCGGGACTACTGTCTAGCACAGATACGCAGTATTTT. This codes for CASSLSPGLLSSTDTQYF.